The 24 T cell receptor beta chains in this list originate from one sample, sequenced in a study of blood T cell repertoires in COVID-19. Assay: immunoSEQ multiplex PCR; the TCRdb copy retains only in-frame clones and omits some. The sample lists about 140,000 clones, 76% seen once, with approximately 5% in the top ten. Sequenced material: peripheral blood. The receptors here all came from a woman aged 80 or older with active or convalescent COVID-19.

The V gene is TRBV6-2 or TRBV6-3, the J gene TRBJ2-7, with TRBD2 identical over 10 bases. Germline-derived CDR1 and CDR2 are MNHEY and SVGEGT. V trimming: 2 bases; J trimming: 5 bases; junction bases outside the gene matches: 15. The CDR3 covers 18 residues. Here the CDR3 reads CASSYAPSGGPTIDEQYF. CDR3 DNA: TGTGCCAGCAGTTACGCTCCTAGCGGGGGACCCACCATTGACGAGCAGTACTTC.

This rearrangement joins TRBV4-1 to TRBJ2-5; D is undetermined. This CDR3 spans 14 amino acids. V dropped 0 bases and J dropped 2 bases, with 7 bases sitting between them. Germline V CDR1 and CDR2: MGHRA, YSYEKL. The CDR3 sequence is CASSQDFGQETQYF. CDR3 DNA sequence: TGCGCCAGCAGCCAAGACTTCGGGCAAGAGACCCAGTACTTC.

The chain joins TRBV12-3 or TRBV12-4 to TRBJ2-7; D remains ambiguous. V gave up 3 bases and J gave up 5 bases, with 11 bases separating them. The CDR3 sequence is 13 residues long. The CDR3 nucleotides are TGTGCCAGCAGTTTGTCGGGTTTAAACGAGCAGTACTTC. This sequence encodes CASSLSGLNEQYF.

This chain joins TRBV5-1 and TRBJ1-2, with 9 positions matching TRBD1. The J segment lost 5 bases and the V segment lost 2 bases, leaving 13 bases of the junction unmatched. This CDR3 has 17 residues. Germline CDR1 is SGHRS and CDR2 is YFSETQ. CDR3 region: CASSLQGASVSWYGYTF. The CDR3 coding sequence is TGCGCCAGCAGCTTACAGGGGGCCTCTGTATCTTGGTATGGCTACACCTTC.

This clone came up a few times. The chain is built from TRBV2 and TRBJ1-2, with unresolved D. The V and J ends lost 5 bases and 5 bases respectively, with 6 bases between them. From germline, CDR1 is SNHLY and CDR2 FYNNEI. The CDR3 totals 11 residues. CDR3 sequence (DNA): TGTGCCAGCAGTCCACAATATGGCTACACCTTC. Translation: CASSPQYGYTF.

This chain links TRBV5-1 with TRBJ1-6, with D perhaps TRBD1 (5 bases). The CDR3 loop spans 14 amino acids. The V gene's germline CDR1 is SGHRS and CDR2 YFSETQ. V lost 6 bases, J lost 6 bases, and 13 bases lay in between. The CDR3 spells CASNTGRVNSPLHF. The CDR3 nucleotides read TGCGCCAGCAACACAGGAAGAGTTAATTCACCCCTCCACTTT. The full variable domain, with the rest looked up from reference TRBV5-1 and TRBJ1-6, is KAGVTQTPRYLIKTRGQQVTLSCSPISGHRSVSWYQQTPGQGLQFLFEYFSETQRNKGNFPGRFSGRQFSNSRSEMNVSTLELGDSALYLCASNTGRVNSPLHFGNGTRLTVT.

The chain recombines TRBV10-1 with TRBJ2-7; 7 bases fit TRBD1. The CDR3 runs 13 residues. The V gene's germline CDR1 is WNHNN and CDR2 SYGVQD (reference sequence). V lost 8 bases to trimming and J lost 3 bases; unmatched junction nucleotides: 7. In DNA, the CDR3 is TGCGCCAGCTCACAGGGGTTACTCTACGAGCAGTACTTC. Protein: CASSQGLLYEQYF.

V gene TRBV9 combines with J gene TRBJ2-1; no reliable D call. The germline V gene has CDR1 SGDLS and CDR2 YYNGEE. The germline V and J ends were trimmed by 5 bases and 10 bases, with 16 bases remaining between them. This CDR3 is 13 amino acids long. As DNA, the CDR3 is TGTGCCAGCAGGTTCAGTCGCTCGAGGGAGCAGTTCTTC. Residues: CASRFSRSREQFF.

The V and J genes are TRBV7-3 and TRBJ1-4, with 9 bases that match TRBD1. Germline lookup yields CDR1 SGHTA and CDR2 FQGTGA. The CDR3 has 19 residues. V dropped 1 base and J dropped 0; count of bases not matched to a gene: 9. CDR3 DNA sequence: TGTGCCAGCAGCTTAAAGGCCACCCGGACAGGGGCAACTAATGAAAAACTGTTTTTT. It yields the protein CASSLKATRTGATNEKLFF.

The V gene is TRBV15, the J gene TRBJ1-2, with 10 bases fitting TRBD1. CDR1 is LNHNV, CDR2 YYDKDF, per germline (reference sequence). The trim removed 8 bases at V and 6 bases at J, leaving 9 bases unmatched. This CDR3 contains 14 residues. The CDR3 DNA sequence: TGTGCCACCGATCCGGGACAGGGGCCCCATGGCTACACCTTC. Residues: CATDPGQGPHGYTF. Together with reference TRBV15 and TRBJ1-2, the CDR3 gives the full variable domain: DAMVIQNPRYQVTQFGKPVTLSCSQTLNHNVMYWYQQKSSQAPKLLFHYYDKDFNNEADTPDNFQSRRPNTSFCFLDIRSPGLGDTAMYLCATDPGQGPHGYTFGSGTRLTVV.

The rearrangement joins TRBV4-2 to TRBJ1-1, with D unclear. V was cut by 0 bases and J by 1 base, with 27 bases left in between. CDR1 is LGHNA and CDR2 is YNFKEQ in the germline V gene. This CDR3 spans 21 amino acids. The CDR3 region is CASSQDWERNVFQNKNTEAFF. The CDR3 DNA follows: TGTGCCAGCAGCCAAGATTGGGAGAGGAACGTTTTCCAAAACAAGAACACTGAAGCTTTCTTT.

This clone appeared many times. V is TRBV30 and J is TRBJ2-2, with 8 bases matching TRBD1. The CDR3 runs 15 residues. After removal of 3 bases from V and 4 bases from J, the junction contained 7 bases not matched to a gene. The V gene's germline CDR1 is GTSNPN and CDR2 SVGIG (reference sequence). This CDR3 reads CAWRRRDRLTGELFF. DNA for the CDR3: TGTGCCTGGAGGCGCAGGGACAGGCTCACCGGGGAGCTGTTTTTT. Complete variable domain (other parts from reference TRBV30 and TRBJ2-2): SQTIHQWPATLVQPVGSPLSLECTVEGTSNPNLYWYRQAAGRGLQLLFYSVGIGQISSEVPQNLSASRPQDRQFILSSKKLLLSDSGFYLCAWRRRDRLTGELFFGEGSRLTVL.

This chain connects TRBV7-2 to TRBJ1-3; D unresolved. CDR1 is SGHTA and CDR2 is FQGNSA in the germline V gene. The V end lost 5 bases, the J end lost 7 bases, and 18 bases lay between the germline ends. This CDR3 region has 15 residues. The CDR3: CASSPERLFGNTIYF. The CDR3 DNA follows: TGTGCCAGCAGCCCAGAGCGGTTGTTTGGTAACACCATATATTTT. The whole variable domain, filled in from reference TRBV7-2 and TRBJ1-3, reads GAGVSQSPSNKVTEKGKDVELRCDPISGHTALYWYRQSLGQGLEFLIYFQGNSAPDKSGLPSDRFSAERTGGSVSTLTIQRTQQEDSAVYLCASSPERLFGNTIYFGEGSWLTVV.

The chain combines TRBV3-1 (or the pseudogene TRBV3-2) with TRBJ2-7, with 7 bases lining up with TRBD2. CDR1 LGHDT and CDR2 YNNKEL come from the germline V gene (reference sequence). The V gene end was trimmed by 0 bases and the J gene end by 4 bases; junction bases not matched to a gene: 6. The CDR3 extends over 15 amino acids. The CDR3 reads CASSQERTSLYEQYF. DNA of the CDR3: TGTGCCAGCAGCCAAGAACGGACTAGTTTGTACGAGCAGTACTTC.

This clone was seen a few times. This rearrangement joins TRBV6-6 to TRBJ2-7, with D unclear. Germline assignment: CDR1 MNHNY and CDR2 SVGAGI (reference sequence). The length of the CDR3 is 12 residues. Trimming removed 6 bases from V and 6 bases from J, with 12 bases in between. CDR3 bases: TGTGCCAGCAGCACTGCAGGTTTCGAGCAGTACTTC. Translating gives CASSTAGFEQYF.

This clone was counted only a few times. This chain joins TRBV4-2 and TRBJ1-6, with D tentatively TRBD1 (5 bases). CDR1 is LGHNA, CDR2 YNFKEQ, per germline. The CDR3 has 17 amino acids. Trimming took off 0 bases at V and 10 bases at J, with 19 bases between the two ends. The CDR3 DNA reads as TGTGCCAGCAGCCAAGAAGCGAGTGTGGGGGGGAACTCACCCCTCCACTTT. Residues: CASSQEASVGGNSPLHF.

The genes are TRBV9 and TRBJ1-3; D might be TRBD1 (5 bases). The germline V and J ends were trimmed by 2 bases and 2 bases, with 8 bases remaining between them. This CDR3 comprises 14 residues. Germline CDR1 SGDLS, CDR2 YYNGEE. CDR3 in amino acids: CASSVGGAGNTIYF. The CDR3 DNA is TGTGCCAGCAGCGTTGGAGGGGCTGGAAACACCATATATTTT.

This clone is a singleton in its sample. The chain uses TRBV9 and TRBJ1-2, with 7 bases matching TRBD1. Germline lookup yields CDR1 SGDLS and CDR2 YYNGEE. V was clipped by 4 bases and J by 3 bases; unmatched bases: 18. This CDR3 is built from 18 residues. CDR3 DNA sequence: TGTGCCAGCAGCCCCGGTCTGGGACAGCGAGGAGCAGACTATGGCTACACCTTC. Encoded protein: CASSPGLGQRGADYGYTF.

CDR3 residues: CASSQLGTGYEQYF. The CDR3 nucleotides read TGTGCCAGCAGCCAACTCGGGACAGGATACGAGCAGTACTTC. The chain has TRBV3-1 (or the pseudogene TRBV3-2) and TRBJ2-7, with 8 bases that match TRBD1. The CDR3 totals 14 residues. V lost 2 bases to trimming and J lost 4 bases; unmatched junction nucleotides: 4. The germline gives CDR1 LGHDT, CDR2 YNNKEL (reference sequence).

This chain links TRBV2 with TRBJ2-3; 9 nucleotides align to TRBD2. With 3 bases clipped from V and 3 bases from J, the junction kept 10 bases outside the gene matches. Germline CDR1 and CDR2: SNHLY and FYNNEI. The CDR3 sequence is 17 residues long. The CDR3 bases are TGTGCCAGCAGTGAGGGGGTAGCGGGGGCAACGACAGATACGCAGTATTTT. It yields the protein CASSEGVAGATTDTQYF.

The genes are TRBV14 and TRBJ1-1; D not resolved. The CDR3 totals 13 residues. Trimming left V 1 base short and J 5 bases short, with 8 bases between. CDR1 is SGHDN and CDR2 is FVKESK in the germline V gene. The DNA of the CDR3 is TGTGCCAGCAGCCAAGCTCTACAGACTGAAGCTTTCTTT. This encodes CASSQALQTEAFF.

This clone was detected a few times. The chain links TRBV11-2 to TRBJ2-1; tentatively, D is TRBD1 (5 bases). The germline CDR1 and CDR2 sequences are SGHAT and FQNNGV. The CDR3 is made up of 15 amino acids. The V end lost 1 base, the J end lost 3 bases, and 10 bases lay between the germline ends. The CDR3 loop reads CASSLGQGFYNEQFF. CDR3 nucleotide sequence: TGTGCCAGCAGCTTAGGCCAGGGCTTCTACAATGAGCAGTTCTTC.

The rearrangement joins TRBV18 to TRBJ2-7; D may be TRBD2 (5 bases). This CDR3 has 13 residues. Germline CDR1 and CDR2: KGHSH and LQKENI. Trimming removed 4 bases from V and 5 bases from J, with 12 bases in between. This chain's CDR3 is CASSRLGRDEQYF. The CDR3 coding sequence is TGTGCCAGCTCACGTCTAGGGCGGGACGAGCAGTACTTC.

CDR3 sequence reads: CASSLAVKGTEAFF. The CDR3 coding sequence is TGTGCCAGCAGCTTAGCAGTGAAGGGGACTGAAGCTTTCTTT. The rearrangement joins TRBV11-2 to TRBJ1-1, with a tentative D call TRBD1 (5 bases). CDR3 length equals 14 residues. Germline CDR1 and CDR2: SGHAT and FQNNGV. The V gene lost 1 base and the J gene lost 5 bases, with 11 bases spanning the gap.